This TCR beta chain was recorded in a study of T cell repertoires in cytomegalovirus infection. V shed 10 bases and J shed 5 bases, with 11 bases lying between them. The CDR3 sequence is 11 residues long. Germline lookup yields CDR1 MNHEY and CDR2 SVGEGT. As for this clonotype: As yet, its antigen is unknown.

TCRdb fed the reads into MiXCR, producing one record per CDR3 protein. This sample has about half a million distinct CDR3 sequences, with around 35% found just once. The sequences come from cultured PBMCs, collected from culture after CMV antigen stimulation. The chain is built from TRBV6-2 or TRBV6-3 and TRBJ2-5, with D hard to call. The receptor was isolated from a human donor in good health (CMV status not recorded). Some clones in this sample may be carry-over from other donors' samples. CDR3 loop: CATSDAETQYF. The CDR3 nucleotides are TGTGCCACCAGCGACGCCGAGACCCAGTACTTC.